This note documents a single TCR beta chain sequence. Seattle cases were enrolled at active infection and followed longitudinally. This sample was included in a study of blood T cell repertoires in COVID-19. Generated by immunoSEQ multiplex PCR, the TCRdb table keeps only in-frame clones and is missing some. The repertoire holds nearly 90,000 clones, with roughly 87% as singletons. The sequence came from a man younger than 35 with COVID-19, enrolled during active disease. The sequencing input was peripheral blood.

The CDR3 nucleotides read TGTGCCAGCAGTATGACTAGTGGGAATGAGCAGTTCTTC. As protein: CASSMTSGNEQFF. J is TRBJ2-1 and V is TRBV12-3 or TRBV12-4; possible D gene TRBD2, 6 bases. V was clipped by 5 bases and J by 7 bases, with 12 bases between them. CDR3 length equals 13 residues.